The 14 T cell receptor beta chains below come from one sample, sequenced in a study of blood T cells in healthy people across ages. The use of a sample-barcoded 5' primer and a J-beta primer mix characterized a second PCR of about 6 to 11 cycles. TCRdb used MiXCR to reprocess the 5' RACE reads, holding one entry per CDR3 protein. The table lists just over 800,000 distinct CDR3 sequences, 62% of them singletons. Sequencing input: blood. All receptors derive from a man younger than 45 in good health.

V gene TRBV5-1 combines with J gene TRBJ2-7, with 7 bases that match TRBD1. V shed 8 bases and J 1 base; nucleotides not matched to a gene: 6. Per germline, CDR1 SGHRS and CDR2 YFSETQ. The CDR3 runs to 13 residues. CDR3 loop: CASRQGESYEQYF. The CDR3 DNA reads as TGCGCCAGTAGACAGGGAGAATCCTACGAGCAGTACTTC.

This clonotype has a handful of counts. The chain has TRBV18 and TRBJ2-3, with D possibly called TRBD1 or TRBD2 (6 bases each). Trimming left V 1 base short and J 1 base short, with 12 bases between. Germline assignment: CDR1 KGHSH and CDR2 LQKENI. CDR3 size: 16 residues. For the CDR3, the DNA is TGTGCCAGCTCACCACTTACGGGGGCCCGCACAGATACGCAGTATTTT. Its protein product is CASSPLTGARTDTQYF.

As concerns this clonotype: The junction does not match germline at one end; this may be a read error. J is TRBJ2-1 and V is TRBV6-1; tentative D call: TRBD1 (5 bases). Germline V gives CDR1 MNHNS, CDR2 SASEGT. The length of the CDR3 is 17 residues. The CDR3 here is CVSSELFGASPYNEQFF. In DNA, the CDR3 is TGTGTCAGCAGTGAATTGTTTGGGGCCTCACCTTACAATGAGCAGTTCTTC.

The V call is TRBV14, the J call TRBJ2-7; weak D call: TRBD2 (5 bases). Looked up from germline, CDR1 is SGHDN and CDR2 is FVKESK. This CDR3 contains 14 residues. V was pared by 3 bases and J by 2 bases, with 11 bases between. The CDR3 coding sequence is TGTGCCAGCAGCCAGGGGAGATGGGCCTACGAGCAGTACTTC. It translates to CASSQGRWAYEQYF.

The J gene is TRBJ1-1, the V gene TRBV9; D not resolved. Trimming left V 2 bases short and J 0 bases short, with 14 bases between. CDR1 is SGDLS and CDR2 is YYNGEE in the germline V gene. This CDR3 comprises 16 residues. Here the CDR3 DNA reads TGTGCCAGCAGCGTCTCCCCCATAGGGTTGAACACTGAAGCTTTCTTT. It specifies CASSVSPIGLNTEAFF. Full variable domain (rest looked up from reference TRBV9 and TRBJ1-1): DSGVTQTPKHLITATGQRVTLRCSPRSGDLSVYWYQQSLDQGLQFLIQYYNGEERAKGNILERFSAQQFPDLHSELNLSSLELGDSALYFCASSVSPIGLNTEAFFGQGTRLTVV.

This clonotype was recorded once. This chain connects TRBV6-5 to TRBJ2-1; D remains ambiguous. This CDR3 region has 13 residues. The V and J ends lost 6 bases and 3 bases respectively, with 9 bases between them. CDR1 and CDR2 from the germline V gene are MNHEY and SVGAGI. The CDR3 nucleotides are TGTGCCAGCAGACCCGGATACTACAATGAGCAGTTCTTC. Its protein product is CASRPGYYNEQFF.

This chain links TRBV7-8 with TRBJ1-6, with TRBD1 matching 8 bases. Unmatched junction bases numbered 2, after V lost 3 bases and J lost 10 bases. Germline-derived CDR1 and CDR2 are SGHVS and FQNEAQ. The CDR3 extends over 13 amino acids. The CDR3 here is CASSFRGRSPLHF. CDR3 nucleotide sequence: TGTGCCAGCAGCTTCAGGGGGCGGTCACCCCTCCACTTT.

The chain links TRBV7-2 to TRBJ2-7; 8 bases map to TRBD1. This CDR3 region has 17 residues. The ends lost 5 bases at V and 6 bases at J; junction bases unmatched: 18. The germline V gene encodes CDR1 SGHTA and CDR2 FQGNSA. CDR3 loop: CASSLKGMGQAHIEQYF. As DNA, the CDR3 is TGTGCCAGCAGCCTTAAAGGCATGGGACAGGCCCACATCGAGCAGTACTTC.

Concerning this clonotype: A read error may produce the germline difference seen at one junction end. The chain uses TRBV7-2 and TRBJ2-1, with TRBD2 as a possible D gene (5 bases). The CDR3 contains 15 residues. Germline values: CDR1 SGHTA, CDR2 FQGNSA. DNA of the CDR3: TGTGCCAACAGCTTAGACCCTAGCTGGGCCCGAGGTGGGTTCTTC. This sequence encodes CANSLDPSWARGGFF.

The chain links TRBV27 to TRBJ1-2; TRBD1 agrees at 9 bases. The V gene end was trimmed by 4 bases and the J gene end by 7 bases; junction bases not matched to a gene: 7. CDR3 length: 14 residues. Germline V gene lookup returns CDR1 MNHEY and CDR2 SMNVEV (reference sequence). CDR3 loop: CASSSHRGRSGYTF. CDR3 bases: TGTGCCAGCAGTTCGCACAGGGGGCGGAGTGGCTACACCTTC.

The chain employs TRBV12-3 or TRBV12-4 and TRBJ2-5; 7 nucleotides agree with TRBD2. The CDR3 is 17 amino acids. Germline trimming cut 3 bases from V and 4 bases from J; bases unmatched to any gene: 14. CDR3 nucleotides: TGTGCCAGCAGTTTGAACGGGCTCGTGGGGAGGGGAGAGACCCAGTACTTC. Translation: CASSLNGLVGRGETQYF.

The chain employs TRBV30 and TRBJ2-5; TRBD1 agrees at 9 bases. CDR1 and CDR2 (germline): GTSNPN, SVGIG (reference sequence). The CDR3 length is 14 residues. The CDR3 DNA sequence: TGTGCATGCACCGGGGACAGGGAATTCGAGACCCAGTACTTC. As protein: CACTGDREFETQYF. The full variable domain, with the rest looked up from reference TRBV30 and TRBJ2-5, is SQTIHQWPATLVQPVGSPLSLECTVEGTSNPNLYWYRQAAGRGLQLLFYSVGIGQISSEVPQNLSASRPQDRQFILSSKKLLLSDSGFYLCACTGDREFETQYFGPGTRLLVL.

The gene calls are TRBV5-1 and TRBJ2-5; unclear D gene. The CDR3 runs 13 residues. Germline assignment: CDR1 SGHRS and CDR2 YFSETQ. The V and J ends lost 3 bases and 5 bases respectively, with 11 bases between them. The CDR3 loop reads CASSWNARETQYF. The CDR3 coding sequence is TGCGCCAGCAGCTGGAACGCACGGGAGACCCAGTACTTC.

This chain connects TRBV24-1 to TRBJ2-2; TRBD1 matches 8 bases. This CDR3 contains 16 residues. The V segment lost 9 bases and the J segment 5 bases; nucleotides outside the gene matches: 13. CDR1 and CDR2 (germline): KGHDR, SFDVKD. CDR3 residues: CATSVGQGAWTGELFF. In DNA form, the CDR3 reads TGTGCCACCTCGGTTGGCCAGGGGGCTTGGACCGGGGAGCTGTTTTTT.